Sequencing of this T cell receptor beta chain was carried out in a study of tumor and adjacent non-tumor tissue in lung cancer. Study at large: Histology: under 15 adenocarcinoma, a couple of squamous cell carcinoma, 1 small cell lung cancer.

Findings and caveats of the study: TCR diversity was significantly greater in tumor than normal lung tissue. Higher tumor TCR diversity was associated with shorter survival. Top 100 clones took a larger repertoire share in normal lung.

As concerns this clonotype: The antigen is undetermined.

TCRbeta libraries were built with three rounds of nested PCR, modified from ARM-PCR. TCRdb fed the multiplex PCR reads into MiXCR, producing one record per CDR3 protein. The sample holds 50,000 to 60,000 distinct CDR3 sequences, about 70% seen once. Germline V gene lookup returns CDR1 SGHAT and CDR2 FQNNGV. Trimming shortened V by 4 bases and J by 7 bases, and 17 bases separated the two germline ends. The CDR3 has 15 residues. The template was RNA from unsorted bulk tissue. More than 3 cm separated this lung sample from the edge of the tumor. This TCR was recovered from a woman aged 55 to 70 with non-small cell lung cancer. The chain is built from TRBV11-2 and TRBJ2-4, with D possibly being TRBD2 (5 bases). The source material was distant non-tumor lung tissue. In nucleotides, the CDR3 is TGTGCCAGCAGCTCGATACTCGGAGGAGCGAACATTCAGTACTTC. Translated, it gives CASSSILGGANIQYF.